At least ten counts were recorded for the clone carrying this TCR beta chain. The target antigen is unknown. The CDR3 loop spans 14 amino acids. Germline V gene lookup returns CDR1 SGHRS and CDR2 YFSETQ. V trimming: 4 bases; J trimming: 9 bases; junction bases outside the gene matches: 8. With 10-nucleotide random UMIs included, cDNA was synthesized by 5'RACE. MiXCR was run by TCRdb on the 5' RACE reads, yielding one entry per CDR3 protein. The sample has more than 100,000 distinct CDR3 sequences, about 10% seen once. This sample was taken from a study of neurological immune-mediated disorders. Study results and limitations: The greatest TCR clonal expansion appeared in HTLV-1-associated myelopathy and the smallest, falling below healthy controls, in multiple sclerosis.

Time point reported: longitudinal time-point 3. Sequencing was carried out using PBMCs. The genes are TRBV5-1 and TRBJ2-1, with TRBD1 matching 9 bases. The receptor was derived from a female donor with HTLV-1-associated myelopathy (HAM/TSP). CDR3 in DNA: TGCGCCAGCAGCCAAGGGACAGGGTACGGTGAGCAGTTCTTC. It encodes CASSQGTGYGEQFF. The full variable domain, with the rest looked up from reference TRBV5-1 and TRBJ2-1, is KAGVTQTPRYLIKTRGQQVTLSCSPISGHRSVSWYQQTPGQGLQFLFEYFSETQRNKGNFPGRFSGRQFSNSRSEMNVSTLELGDSALYLCASSQGTGYGEQFFGPGTRLTVL.